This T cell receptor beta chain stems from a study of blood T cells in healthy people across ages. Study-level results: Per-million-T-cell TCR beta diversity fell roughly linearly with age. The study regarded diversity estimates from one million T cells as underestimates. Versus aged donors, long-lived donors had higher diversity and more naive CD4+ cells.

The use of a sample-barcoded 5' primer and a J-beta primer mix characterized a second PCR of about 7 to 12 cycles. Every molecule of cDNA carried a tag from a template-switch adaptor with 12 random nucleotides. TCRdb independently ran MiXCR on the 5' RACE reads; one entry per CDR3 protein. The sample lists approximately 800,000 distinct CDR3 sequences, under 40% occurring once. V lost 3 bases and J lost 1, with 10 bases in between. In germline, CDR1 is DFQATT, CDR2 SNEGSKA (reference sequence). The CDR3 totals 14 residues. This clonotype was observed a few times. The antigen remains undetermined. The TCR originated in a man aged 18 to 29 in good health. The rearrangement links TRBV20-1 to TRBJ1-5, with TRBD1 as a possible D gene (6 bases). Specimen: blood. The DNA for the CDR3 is TGCAGTGCTAGCGGGGGGCGGAGCAATCAGCCCCAGCATTTT. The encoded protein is CSASGGRSNQPQHF.